This T cell receptor (beta chain) was identified during a study of blood T cell repertoires in COVID-19. Study-level background: COVID-19 samples, acute and convalescent, were from the United States, Italy and Spain.

Losses at the gene ends were 6 bases for V and 4 bases for J; bases not matched to a gene: 5. The CDR3 loop spans 14 amino acids. CDR1 is LNHDA and CDR2 is SQIVND in the germline V gene (reference sequence). Cohorts were determined from participant-reported clinical history. Per the original methods: Reference gene primer amplification in the assay estimated nucleated cell counts. Using immunoSEQ multiplex PCR, the repertoire was profiled, and TCRdb retains in-frame clones only, with some absent. V, J and clone size reflect that table, while D and trimming were determined from the DNA. The sample has approximately 230,000 clones, roughly 87% seen once; the top ten hold about 6%.

The genes are TRBV19 and TRBJ1-4; TRBD1 aligns across 7 bases. This sequence was found in a woman in her thirties with acute COVID-19. Sequencing used PBMCs or T cells enriched from blood (not recorded which). The CDR3 DNA reads as TGTGCCAGTAGAGGGGGACAGCATAATGAAAAACTGTTTTTT. It codes for CASRGGQHNEKLFF.